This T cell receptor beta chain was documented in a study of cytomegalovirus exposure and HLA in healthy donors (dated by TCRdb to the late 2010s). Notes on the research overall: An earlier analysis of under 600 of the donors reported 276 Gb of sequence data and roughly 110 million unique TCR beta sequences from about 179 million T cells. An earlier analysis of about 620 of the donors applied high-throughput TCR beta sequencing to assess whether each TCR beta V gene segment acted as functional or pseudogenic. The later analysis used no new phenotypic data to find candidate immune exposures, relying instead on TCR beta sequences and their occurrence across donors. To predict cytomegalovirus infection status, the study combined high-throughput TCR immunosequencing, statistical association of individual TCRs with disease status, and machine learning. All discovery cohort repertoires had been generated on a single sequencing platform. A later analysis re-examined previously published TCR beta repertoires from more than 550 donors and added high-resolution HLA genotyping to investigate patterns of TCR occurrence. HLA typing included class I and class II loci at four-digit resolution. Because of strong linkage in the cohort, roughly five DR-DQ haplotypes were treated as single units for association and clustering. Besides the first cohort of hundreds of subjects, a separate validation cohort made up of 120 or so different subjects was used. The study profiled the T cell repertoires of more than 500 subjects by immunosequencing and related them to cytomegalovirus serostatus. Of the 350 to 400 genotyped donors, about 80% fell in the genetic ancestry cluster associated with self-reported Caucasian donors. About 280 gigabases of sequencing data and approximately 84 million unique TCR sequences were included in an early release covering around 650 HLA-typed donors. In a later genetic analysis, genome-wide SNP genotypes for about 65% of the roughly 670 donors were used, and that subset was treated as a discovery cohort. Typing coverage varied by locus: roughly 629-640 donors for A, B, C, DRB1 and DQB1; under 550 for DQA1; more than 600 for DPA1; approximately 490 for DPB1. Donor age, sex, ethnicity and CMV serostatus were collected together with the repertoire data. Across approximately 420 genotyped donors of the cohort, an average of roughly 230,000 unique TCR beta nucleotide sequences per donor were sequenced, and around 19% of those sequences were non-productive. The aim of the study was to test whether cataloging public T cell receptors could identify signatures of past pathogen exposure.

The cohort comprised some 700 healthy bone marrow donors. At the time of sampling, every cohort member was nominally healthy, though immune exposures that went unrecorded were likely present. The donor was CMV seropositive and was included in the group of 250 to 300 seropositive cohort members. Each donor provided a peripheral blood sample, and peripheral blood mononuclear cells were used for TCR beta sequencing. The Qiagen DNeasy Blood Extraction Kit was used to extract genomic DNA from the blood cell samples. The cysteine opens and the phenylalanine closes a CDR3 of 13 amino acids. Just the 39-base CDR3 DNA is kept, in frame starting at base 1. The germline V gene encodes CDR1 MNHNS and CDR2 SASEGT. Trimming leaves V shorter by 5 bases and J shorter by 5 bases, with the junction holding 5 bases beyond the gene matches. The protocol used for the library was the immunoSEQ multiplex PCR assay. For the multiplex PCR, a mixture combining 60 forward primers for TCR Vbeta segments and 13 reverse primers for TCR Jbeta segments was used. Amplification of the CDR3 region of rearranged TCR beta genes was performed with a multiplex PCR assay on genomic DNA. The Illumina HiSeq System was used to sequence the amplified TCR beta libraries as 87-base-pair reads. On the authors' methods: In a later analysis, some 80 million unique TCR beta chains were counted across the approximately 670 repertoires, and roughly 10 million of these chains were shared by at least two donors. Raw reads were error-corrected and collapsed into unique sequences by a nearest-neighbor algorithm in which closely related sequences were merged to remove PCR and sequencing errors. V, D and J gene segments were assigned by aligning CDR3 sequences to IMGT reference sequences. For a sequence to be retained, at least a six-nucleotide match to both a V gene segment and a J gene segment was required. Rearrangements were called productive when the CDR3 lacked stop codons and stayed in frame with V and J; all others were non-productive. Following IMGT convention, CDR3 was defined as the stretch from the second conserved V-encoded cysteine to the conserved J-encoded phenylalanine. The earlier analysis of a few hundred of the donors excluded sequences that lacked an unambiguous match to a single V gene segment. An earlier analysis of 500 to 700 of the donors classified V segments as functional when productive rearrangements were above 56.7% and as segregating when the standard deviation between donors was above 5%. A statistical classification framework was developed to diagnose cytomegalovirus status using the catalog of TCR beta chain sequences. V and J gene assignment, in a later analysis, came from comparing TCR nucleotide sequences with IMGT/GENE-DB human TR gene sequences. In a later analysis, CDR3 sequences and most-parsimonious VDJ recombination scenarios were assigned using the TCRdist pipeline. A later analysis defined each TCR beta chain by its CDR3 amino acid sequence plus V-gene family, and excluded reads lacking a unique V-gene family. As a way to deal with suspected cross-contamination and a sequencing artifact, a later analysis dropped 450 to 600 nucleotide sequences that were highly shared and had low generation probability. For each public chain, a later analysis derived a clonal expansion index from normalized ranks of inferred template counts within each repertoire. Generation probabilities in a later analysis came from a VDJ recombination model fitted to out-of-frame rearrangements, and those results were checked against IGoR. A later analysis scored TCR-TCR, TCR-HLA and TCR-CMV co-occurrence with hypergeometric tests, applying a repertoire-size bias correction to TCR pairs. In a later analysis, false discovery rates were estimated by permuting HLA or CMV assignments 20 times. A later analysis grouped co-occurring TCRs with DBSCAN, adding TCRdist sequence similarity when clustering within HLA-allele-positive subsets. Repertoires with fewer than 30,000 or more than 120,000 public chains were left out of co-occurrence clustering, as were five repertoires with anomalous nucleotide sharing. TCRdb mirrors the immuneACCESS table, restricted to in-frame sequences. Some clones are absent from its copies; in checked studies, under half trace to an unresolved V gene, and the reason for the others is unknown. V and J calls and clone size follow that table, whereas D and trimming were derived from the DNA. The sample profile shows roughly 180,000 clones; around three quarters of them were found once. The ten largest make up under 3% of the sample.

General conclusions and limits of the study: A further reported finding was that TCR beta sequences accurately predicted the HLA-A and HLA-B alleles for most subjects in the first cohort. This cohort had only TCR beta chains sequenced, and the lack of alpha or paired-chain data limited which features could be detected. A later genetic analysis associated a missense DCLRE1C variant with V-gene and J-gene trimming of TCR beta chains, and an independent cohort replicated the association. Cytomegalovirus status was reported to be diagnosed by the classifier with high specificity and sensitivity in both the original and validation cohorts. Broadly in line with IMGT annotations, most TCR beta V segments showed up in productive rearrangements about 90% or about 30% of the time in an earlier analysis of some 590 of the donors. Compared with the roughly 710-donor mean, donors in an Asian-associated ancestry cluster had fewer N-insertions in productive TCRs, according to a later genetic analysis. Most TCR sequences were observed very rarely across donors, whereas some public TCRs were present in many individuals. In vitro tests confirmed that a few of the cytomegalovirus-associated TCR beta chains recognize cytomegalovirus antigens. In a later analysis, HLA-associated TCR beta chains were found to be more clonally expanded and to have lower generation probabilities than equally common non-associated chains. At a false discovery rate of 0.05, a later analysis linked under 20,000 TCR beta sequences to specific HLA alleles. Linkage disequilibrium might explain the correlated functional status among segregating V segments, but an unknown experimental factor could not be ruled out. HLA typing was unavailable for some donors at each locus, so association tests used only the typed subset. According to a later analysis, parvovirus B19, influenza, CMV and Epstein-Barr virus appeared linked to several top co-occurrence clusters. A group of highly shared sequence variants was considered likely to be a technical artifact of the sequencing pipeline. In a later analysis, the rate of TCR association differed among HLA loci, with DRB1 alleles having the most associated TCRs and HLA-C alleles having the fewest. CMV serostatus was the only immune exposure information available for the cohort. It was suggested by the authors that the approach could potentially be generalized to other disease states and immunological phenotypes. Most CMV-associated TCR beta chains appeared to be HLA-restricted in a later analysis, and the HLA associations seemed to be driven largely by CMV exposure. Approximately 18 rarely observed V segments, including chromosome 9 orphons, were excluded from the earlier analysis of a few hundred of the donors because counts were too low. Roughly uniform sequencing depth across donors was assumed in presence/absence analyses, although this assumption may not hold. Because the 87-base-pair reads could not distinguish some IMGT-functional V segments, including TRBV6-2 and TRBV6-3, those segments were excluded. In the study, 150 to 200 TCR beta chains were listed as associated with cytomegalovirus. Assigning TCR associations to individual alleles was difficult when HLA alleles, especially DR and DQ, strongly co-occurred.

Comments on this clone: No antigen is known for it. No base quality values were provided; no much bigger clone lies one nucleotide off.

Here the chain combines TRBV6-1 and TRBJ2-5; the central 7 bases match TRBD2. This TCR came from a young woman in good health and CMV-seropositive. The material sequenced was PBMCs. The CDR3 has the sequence CASSWGGEETQYF. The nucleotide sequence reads TGTGCCAGCAGTTGGGGGGGGGAGGAGACCCAGTACTTC.